This T cell receptor beta chain is drawn from a study of control samples from healthy donors and cancer patients. Data came from immunoSEQ multiplex PCR; TCRdb stores just in-frame clones and leaves some out. The sample holds about 160,000 clones; 94% are singletons and the top ten take 8.5%. CDR1 is SGHRS, CDR2 YFSETQ, per germline. Trimming shortened V by 1 base and J by 4 bases, and 23 bases separated the two germline ends. This CDR3 region has 19 residues. The sample was blood. The receptor was derived from a woman aged 40 to 50 in good health. The chain couples TRBV5-1 to TRBJ2-2, with a weak D call TRBD2 (6 bases). CDR3: CASSLTIAATYRGTGELFF. The CDR3 nucleotides are TGCGCCAGCAGCTTGACTATAGCGGCCACCTATCGCGGCACCGGGGAGCTGTTTTTT.